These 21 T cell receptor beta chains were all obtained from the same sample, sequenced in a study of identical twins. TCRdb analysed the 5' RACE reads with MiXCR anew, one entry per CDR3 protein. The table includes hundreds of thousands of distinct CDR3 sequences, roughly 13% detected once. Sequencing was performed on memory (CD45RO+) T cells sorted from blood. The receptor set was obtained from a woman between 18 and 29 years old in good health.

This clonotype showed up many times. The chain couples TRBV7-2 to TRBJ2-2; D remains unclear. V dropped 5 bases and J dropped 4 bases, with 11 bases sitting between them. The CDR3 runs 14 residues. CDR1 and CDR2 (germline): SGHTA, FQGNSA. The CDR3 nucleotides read TGTGCCAGCAGCACTAAAAGGGCCACCGGGGAGCTGTTTTTT. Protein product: CASSTKRATGELFF.

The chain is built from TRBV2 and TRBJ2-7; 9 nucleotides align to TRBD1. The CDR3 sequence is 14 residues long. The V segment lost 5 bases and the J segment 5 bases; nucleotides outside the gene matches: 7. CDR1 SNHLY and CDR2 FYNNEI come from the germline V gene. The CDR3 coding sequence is TGTGCCAGCAGTCAGGGACAGGGAGGCCACGAGCAGTACTTC. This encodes CASSQGQGGHEQYF.

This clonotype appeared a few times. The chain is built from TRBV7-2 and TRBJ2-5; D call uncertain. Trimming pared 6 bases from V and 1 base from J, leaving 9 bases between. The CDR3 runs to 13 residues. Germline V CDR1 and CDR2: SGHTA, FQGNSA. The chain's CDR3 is CASSTGFQETQYF. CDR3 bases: TGTGCCAGCAGTACCGGCTTCCAAGAGACCCAGTACTTC.

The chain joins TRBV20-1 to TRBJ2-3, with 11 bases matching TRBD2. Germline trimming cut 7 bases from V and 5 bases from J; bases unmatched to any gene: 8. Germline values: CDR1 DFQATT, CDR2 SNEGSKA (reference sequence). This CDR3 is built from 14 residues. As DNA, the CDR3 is TGCAGTGGGGACCTTAGCGGGAGGGGAGATACGCAGTATTTT. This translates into CSGDLSGRGDTQYF.

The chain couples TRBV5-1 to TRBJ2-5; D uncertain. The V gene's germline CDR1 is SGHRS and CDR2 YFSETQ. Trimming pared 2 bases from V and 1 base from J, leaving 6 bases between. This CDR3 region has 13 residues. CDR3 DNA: TGCGCCAGCAGCTTTCTATCCCAAGAGACCCAGTACTTC. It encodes CASSFLSQETQYF.

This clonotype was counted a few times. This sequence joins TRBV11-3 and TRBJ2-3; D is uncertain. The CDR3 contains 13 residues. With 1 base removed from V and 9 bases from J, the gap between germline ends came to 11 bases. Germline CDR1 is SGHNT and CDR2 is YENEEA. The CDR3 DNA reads TGTGCCAGCAGCTTAGGGGTAAGGGCGACGCAGTATTTT. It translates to CASSLGVRATQYF.

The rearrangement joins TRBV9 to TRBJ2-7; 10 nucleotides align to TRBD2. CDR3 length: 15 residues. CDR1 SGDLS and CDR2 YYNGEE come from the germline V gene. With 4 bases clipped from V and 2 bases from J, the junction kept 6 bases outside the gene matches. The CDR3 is CASSPGTSATYEQYF. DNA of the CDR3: TGTGCCAGCAGCCCTGGGACTAGCGCTACCTACGAGCAGTACTTC. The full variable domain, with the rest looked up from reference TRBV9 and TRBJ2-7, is DSGVTQTPKHLITATGQRVTLRCSPRSGDLSVYWYQQSLDQGLQFLIQYYNGEERAKGNILERFSAQQFPDLHSELNLSSLELGDSALYFCASSPGTSATYEQYFGPGTRLTVT.

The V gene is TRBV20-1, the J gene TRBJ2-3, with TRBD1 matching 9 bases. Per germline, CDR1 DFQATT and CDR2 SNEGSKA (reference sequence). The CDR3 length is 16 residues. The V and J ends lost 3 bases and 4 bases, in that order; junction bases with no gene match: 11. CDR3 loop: CSASHSTGGASDTQYF. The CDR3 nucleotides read TGCAGTGCTAGCCACAGCACAGGGGGCGCTTCAGATACGCAGTATTTT.

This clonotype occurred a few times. CDR3 region: CASSPALDTEAFF. The CDR3 bases are TGTGCCAGCAGCCCCGCACTTGACACTGAAGCTTTCTTT. The chain carries TRBV11-3 and TRBJ1-1; D call uncertain. V gave up 5 bases and J gave up 3 bases, with 10 bases separating them. CDR3 size: 13 residues. CDR1 and CDR2 from the germline V gene are SGHNT and YENEEA.

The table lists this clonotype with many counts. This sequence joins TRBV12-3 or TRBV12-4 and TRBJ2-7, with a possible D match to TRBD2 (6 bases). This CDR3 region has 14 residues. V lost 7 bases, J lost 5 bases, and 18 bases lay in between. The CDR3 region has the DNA TGTGCCAGCACCACCGAGGACGGGAGTCACGAGCAGTACTTC. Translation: CASTTEDGSHEQYF.

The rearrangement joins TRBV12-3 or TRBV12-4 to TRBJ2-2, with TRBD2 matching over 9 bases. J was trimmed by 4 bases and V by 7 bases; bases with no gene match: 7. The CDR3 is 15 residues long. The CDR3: CASIERRGGTGELFF. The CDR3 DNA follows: TGTGCCAGCATTGAGCGGCGGGGGGGCACCGGGGAGCTGTTTTTT.

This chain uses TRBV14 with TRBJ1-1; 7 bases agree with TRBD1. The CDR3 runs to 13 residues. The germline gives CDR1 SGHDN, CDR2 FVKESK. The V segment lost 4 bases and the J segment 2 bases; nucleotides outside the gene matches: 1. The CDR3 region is CASSRDSNTEAFF. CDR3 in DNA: TGTGCCAGCAGCCGGGACAGCAACACTGAAGCTTTCTTT.

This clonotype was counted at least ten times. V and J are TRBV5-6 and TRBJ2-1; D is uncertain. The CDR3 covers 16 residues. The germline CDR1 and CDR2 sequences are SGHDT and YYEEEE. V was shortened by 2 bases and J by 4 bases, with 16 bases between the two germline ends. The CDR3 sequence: CASSFSVSLQYNEQFF. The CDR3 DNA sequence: TGTGCCAGCAGCTTTTCCGTCTCCCTACAGTACAATGAGCAGTTCTTC.

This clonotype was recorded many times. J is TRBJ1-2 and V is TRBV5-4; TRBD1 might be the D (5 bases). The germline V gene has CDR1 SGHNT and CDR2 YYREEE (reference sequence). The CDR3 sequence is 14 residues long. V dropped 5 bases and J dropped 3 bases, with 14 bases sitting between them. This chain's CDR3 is CASSVAAGDYGYTF. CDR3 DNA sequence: TGTGCCAGCAGTGTGGCCGCGGGGGACTATGGCTACACCTTC.

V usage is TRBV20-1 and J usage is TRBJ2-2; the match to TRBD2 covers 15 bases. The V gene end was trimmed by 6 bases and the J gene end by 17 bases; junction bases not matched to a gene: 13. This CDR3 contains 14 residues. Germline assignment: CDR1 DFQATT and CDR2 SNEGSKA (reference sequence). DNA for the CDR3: TGCAGTGCACGTCCGGGACTAGCGGGGGGAGCAACATTTTTT. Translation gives CSARPGLAGGATFF.

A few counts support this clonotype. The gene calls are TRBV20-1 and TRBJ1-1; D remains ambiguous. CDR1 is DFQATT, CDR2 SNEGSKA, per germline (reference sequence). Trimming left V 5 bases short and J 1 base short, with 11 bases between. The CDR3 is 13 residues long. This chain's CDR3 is CSAFRRGNTEAFF. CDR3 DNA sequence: TGCAGTGCTTTCCGACGGGGGAACACTGAAGCTTTCTTT.

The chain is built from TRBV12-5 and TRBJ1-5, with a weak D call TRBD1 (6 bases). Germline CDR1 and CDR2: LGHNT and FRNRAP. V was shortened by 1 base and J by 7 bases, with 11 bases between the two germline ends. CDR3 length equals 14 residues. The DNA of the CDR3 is TGTGCTAGTGGTTTGGAAGCAGGGGAACAGCCCCAGCATTTT. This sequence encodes CASGLEAGEQPQHF.

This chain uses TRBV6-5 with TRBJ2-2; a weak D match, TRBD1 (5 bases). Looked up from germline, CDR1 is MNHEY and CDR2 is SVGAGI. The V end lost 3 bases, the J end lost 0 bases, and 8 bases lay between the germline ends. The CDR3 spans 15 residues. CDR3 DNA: TGTGCCAGCAGTTATGACAGATCGAACACCGGGGAGCTGTTTTTT. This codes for CASSYDRSNTGELFF.

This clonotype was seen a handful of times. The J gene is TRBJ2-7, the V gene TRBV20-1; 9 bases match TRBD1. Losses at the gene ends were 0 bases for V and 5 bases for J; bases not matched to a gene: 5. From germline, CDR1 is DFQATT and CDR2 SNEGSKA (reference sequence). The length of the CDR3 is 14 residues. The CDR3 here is CSARERTGVDEQYF. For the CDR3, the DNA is TGCAGTGCTAGAGAGAGGACAGGGGTGGACGAGCAGTACTTC.

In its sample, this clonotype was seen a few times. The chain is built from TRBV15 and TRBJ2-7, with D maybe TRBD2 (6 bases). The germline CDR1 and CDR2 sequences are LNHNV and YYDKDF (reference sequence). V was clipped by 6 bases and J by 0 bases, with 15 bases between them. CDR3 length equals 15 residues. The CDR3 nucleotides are TGTGCCACCAGGTCCGGTGGGGGGAACTCCTACGAGCAGTACTTC. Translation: CATRSGGGNSYEQYF.

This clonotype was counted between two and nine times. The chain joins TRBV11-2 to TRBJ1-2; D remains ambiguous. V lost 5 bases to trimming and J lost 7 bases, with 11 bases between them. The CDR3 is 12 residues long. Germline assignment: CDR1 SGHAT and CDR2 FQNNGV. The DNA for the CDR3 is TGTGCCAGCAGCCCCGTTCACAGTGGCTACACCTTC. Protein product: CASSPVHSGYTF.